The TCR beta chain described here comes from a study of shared clonotypes between healthy human individuals. Looking at the study overall: Per-donor plates numbered three CD4 naive, three CD4 memory, two CD8 naive and one CD8 memory.

CD45RO-negative, CCR7-selected cells formed the naive CD8 fraction, which excluded terminally differentiated effector memory CD45RA+ cells. Turning to this clone: As yet, its antigen is unknown. This sample also contains other DNA sequences that code for the same CDR3.

General observations from the study: As a rule, naive subsets had a larger estimated richness than memory subsets.

DNA at about 0.2 ug, 25,000 to 35,000 T cell genomes, went into sorted-subset replicate PCRs. In the study's own analysis: Filtering differed for immunoSEQ, which gave only junction sequences without quality scores. Method: immunoSEQ multiplex PCR; TCRdb's copy keeps in-frame clones and lacks some. V, J and clone size are taken as reported in that table, and D and trimming were inferred from the DNA itself. The sample holds 1.5 million to 2.5 million clones, approximately 94% seen once. The germline CDR1 and CDR2 sequences are SGHVS and FQNEAQ. The CDR3 runs 12 residues. V was trimmed by 1 base and J by 8 bases, leaving 8 bases between them.

The sequencing input was naive CD8+ T cells sorted from blood. The source is a man aged 18 to 29 in good health. This rearrangement joins TRBV7-8 to TRBJ1-1; D is undetermined. In DNA form, the CDR3 reads TGTGCCAGCAGCTTAGGAGGAGGAGAAGCTTTCTTT. Residues: CASSLGGGEAFF.